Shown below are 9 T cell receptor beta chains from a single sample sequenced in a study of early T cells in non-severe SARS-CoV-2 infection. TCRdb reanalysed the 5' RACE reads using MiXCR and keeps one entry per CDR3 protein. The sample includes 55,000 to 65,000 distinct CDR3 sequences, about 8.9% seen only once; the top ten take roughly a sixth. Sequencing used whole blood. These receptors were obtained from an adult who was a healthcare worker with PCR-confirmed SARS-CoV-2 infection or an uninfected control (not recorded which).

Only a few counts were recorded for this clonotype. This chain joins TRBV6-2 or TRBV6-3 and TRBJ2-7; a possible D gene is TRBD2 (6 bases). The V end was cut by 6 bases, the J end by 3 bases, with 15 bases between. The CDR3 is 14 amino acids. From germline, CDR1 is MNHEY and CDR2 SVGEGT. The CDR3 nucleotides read TGTGCCAGCAGCCCCCCGGAGGGTTACTACGAGCAGTACTTC. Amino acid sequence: CASSPPEGYYEQYF.

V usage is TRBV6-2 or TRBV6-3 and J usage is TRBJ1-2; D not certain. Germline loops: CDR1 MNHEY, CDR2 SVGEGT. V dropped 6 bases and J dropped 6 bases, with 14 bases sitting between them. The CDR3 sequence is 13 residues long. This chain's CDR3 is CASSSNSADGYTF. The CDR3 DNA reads TGTGCCAGCAGCTCCAATTCAGCGGATGGCTACACCTTC.

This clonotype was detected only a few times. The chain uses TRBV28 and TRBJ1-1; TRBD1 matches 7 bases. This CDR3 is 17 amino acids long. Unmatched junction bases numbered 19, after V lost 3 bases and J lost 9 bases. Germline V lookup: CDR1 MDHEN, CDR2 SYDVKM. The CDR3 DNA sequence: TGTGCCAGCAGTTTGCTGGCAGGGGGAAACCAGGGGGACAAAGCTTTCTTT. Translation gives CASSLLAGGNQGDKAFF.

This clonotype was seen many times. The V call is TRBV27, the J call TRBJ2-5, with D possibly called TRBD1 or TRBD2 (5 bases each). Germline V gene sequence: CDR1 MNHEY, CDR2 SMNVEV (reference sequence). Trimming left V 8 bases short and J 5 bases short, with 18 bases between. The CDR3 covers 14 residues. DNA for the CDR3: TGTGCCAGCCGGGACCTAGGGAAGCGGGAGACCCAGTACTTC. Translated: CASRDLGKRETQYF.

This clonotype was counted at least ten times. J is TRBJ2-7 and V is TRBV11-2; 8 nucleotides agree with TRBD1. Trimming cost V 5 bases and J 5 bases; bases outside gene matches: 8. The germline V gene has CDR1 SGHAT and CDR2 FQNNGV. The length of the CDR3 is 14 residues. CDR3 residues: CASSARDRHHEQYF. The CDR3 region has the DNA TGTGCCAGCAGCGCCCGGGACAGGCACCACGAGCAGTACTTC. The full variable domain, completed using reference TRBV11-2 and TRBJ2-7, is EAGVAQSPRYKIIEKRQSVAFWCNPISGHATLYWYQQILGQGPKLLIQFQNNGVVDDSQLPKDRFSAERLKGVDSTLKIQPAKLEDSAVYLCASSARDRHHEQYFGPGTRLTVT.

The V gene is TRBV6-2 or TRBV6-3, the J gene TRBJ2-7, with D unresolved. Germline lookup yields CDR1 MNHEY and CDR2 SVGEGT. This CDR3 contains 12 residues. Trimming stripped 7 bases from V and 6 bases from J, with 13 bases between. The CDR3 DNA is TGTGCCAGCAAATGGGCACCCGGCGAGCAGTACTTC. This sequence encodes CASKWAPGEQYF.

The CDR3 region is CASSLDQETQYF. DNA for the CDR3: TGTGCCAGCAGCTTAGACCAAGAGACCCAGTACTTC. V and J are TRBV7-2 and TRBJ2-5; no definite D call. CDR3 length: 12 amino acids. Germline-derived CDR1 and CDR2 are SGHTA and FQGNSA. V was pared by 1 base and J by 0 bases, with 0 bases between. The full variable domain, completed using reference TRBV7-2 and TRBJ2-5, is GAGVSQSPSNKVTEKGKDVELRCDPISGHTALYWYRQSLGQGLEFLIYFQGNSAPDKSGLPSDRFSAERTGGSVSTLTIQRTQQEDSAVYLCASSLDQETQYFGPGTRLLVL.

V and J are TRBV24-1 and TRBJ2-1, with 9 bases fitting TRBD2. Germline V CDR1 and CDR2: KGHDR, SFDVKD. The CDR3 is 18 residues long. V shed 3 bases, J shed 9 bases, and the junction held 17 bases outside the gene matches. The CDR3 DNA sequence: TGTGCCACCAGTGATAATGGCGGGAGGGTAACCCACAAGGGTGAGCAGTTCTTC. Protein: CATSDNGGRVTHKGEQFF.

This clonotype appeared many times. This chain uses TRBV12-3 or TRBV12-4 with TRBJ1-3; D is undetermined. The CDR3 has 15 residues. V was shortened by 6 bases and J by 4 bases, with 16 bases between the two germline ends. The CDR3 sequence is CASSYDGTGGNTIYF. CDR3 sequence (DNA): TGTGCCAGCAGCTACGACGGTACCGGAGGAAACACCATATATTTT.